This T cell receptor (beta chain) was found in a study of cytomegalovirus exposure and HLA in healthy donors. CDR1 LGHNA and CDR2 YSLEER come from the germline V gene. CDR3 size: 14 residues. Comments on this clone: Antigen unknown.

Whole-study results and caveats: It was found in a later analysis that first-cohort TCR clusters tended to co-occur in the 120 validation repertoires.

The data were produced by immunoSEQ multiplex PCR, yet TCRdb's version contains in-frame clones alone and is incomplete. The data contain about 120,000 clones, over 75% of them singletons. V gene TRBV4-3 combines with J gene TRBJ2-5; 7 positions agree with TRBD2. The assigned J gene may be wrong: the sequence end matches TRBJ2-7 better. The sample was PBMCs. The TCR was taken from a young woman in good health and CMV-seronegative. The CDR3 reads CASSQGGREGEQYF. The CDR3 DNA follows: TGCGCCAGCAGCCAAGGCGGCAGGGAGGGCGAGCAGTACTTC.